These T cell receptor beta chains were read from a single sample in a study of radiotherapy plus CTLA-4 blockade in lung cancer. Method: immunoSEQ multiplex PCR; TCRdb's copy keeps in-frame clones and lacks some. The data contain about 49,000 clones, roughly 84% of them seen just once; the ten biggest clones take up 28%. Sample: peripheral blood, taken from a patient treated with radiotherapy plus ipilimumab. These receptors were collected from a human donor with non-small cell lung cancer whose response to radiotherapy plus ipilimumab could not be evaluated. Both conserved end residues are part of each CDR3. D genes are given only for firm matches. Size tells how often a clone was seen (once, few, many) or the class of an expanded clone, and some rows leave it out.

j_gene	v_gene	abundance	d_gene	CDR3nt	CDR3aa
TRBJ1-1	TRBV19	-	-	TGTGCCAGTAGTATAGGAAAGGAGGGCACTGAAGCTTTCTTT	CASSIGKEGTEAFF
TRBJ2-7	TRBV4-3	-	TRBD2	TGCGCCAGCAGCCAAGATGAGGCTAGCGGGTCCTACGAGCAGTACTTC	CASSQDEASGSYEQYF
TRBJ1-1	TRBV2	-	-	TGTGCCAGCAGGGCGGGAGTCTGGAACACTGAAGCTTTCTTT	CASRAGVWNTEAFF
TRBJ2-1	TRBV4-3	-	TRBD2	TGCGCCAGCAGCCAAGATTGGGAAAAAAGCGGGAGCCGCTACAATGAGCAGTTCTTC	CASSQDWEKSGSRYNEQFF
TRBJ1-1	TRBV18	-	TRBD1	TGTGCCAGCTCATCGGGACAGGTTTTGAACACTGAAGCTTTCTTT	CASSSGQVLNTEAFF
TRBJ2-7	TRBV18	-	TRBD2	TGTGCCAGCTCACTCTCCGGGACTAGCAGTTACGAGCAGTACTTC	CASSLSGTSSYEQYF
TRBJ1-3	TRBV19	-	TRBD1	TGTGCCAGTAGTGGACAGGGGGCATCTGGAAACACCATATATTTT	CASSGQGASGNTIYF
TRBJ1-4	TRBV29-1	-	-	TGCAGCGTTACAGGGACCCTAACTAATGAAAAACTGTTTTTT	CSVTGTLTNEKLFF
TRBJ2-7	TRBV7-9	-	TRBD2	TGTGCCAGCTTGGGGGAGGGACCCTACGAGCAGTACTTC	CASLGEGPYEQYF
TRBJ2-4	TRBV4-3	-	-	TGCGCCAGCAGCCACTGGGGCCAAAAAAACATTCAGTACTTC	CASSHWGQKNIQYF
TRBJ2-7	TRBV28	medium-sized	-	TGTGCCAGCAGTTACGGGATTTCCTACGAGCAGTACTTC	CASSYGISYEQYF
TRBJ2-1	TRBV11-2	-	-	TGTGCCAGCAGTCCAAGGGGGGGCAATGAGCAGTTCTTC	CASSPRGGNEQFF
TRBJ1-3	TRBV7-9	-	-	TGTGCCAGCAGCTTAGTCGACACCCTCTCTGGAAACACCATATATTTT	CASSLVDTLSGNTIYF
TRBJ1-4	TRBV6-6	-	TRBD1	TGTGCCAGCAGCTTAGACAGGGGTGAAGAAAAACTGTTTTTT	CASSLDRGEEKLFF
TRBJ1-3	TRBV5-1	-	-	TGCGCCAGCAGCCGGACAGTCGACTCTGGAAACACCATATATTTT	CASSRTVDSGNTIYF
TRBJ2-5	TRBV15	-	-	TGTGCCACCAGCAGCTCCCGCAGGGAGACCCAGTACTTC	CATSSSRRETQYF
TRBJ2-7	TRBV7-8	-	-	TGTGCCAGCAGCTTAGCCGACGGGATAAGCTCCTACGAGCAGTACTTC	CASSLADGISSYEQYF
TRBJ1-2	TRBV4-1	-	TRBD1	TGCGCCAGCAGCGAAGGACAGGGGGCTGTCTATGGCTACACCTTC	CASSEGQGAVYGYTF
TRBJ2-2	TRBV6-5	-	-	TGTGCCAGCAGTTACTACCCACAGGGGAACACCGGGGAGCTGTTTTTT	CASSYYPQGNTGELFF
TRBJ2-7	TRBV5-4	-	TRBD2	TGTGCCAGCAGCTTGGGGATGGCGGGAGGGTCCTACGAGCAGTACTTC	CASSLGMAGGSYEQYF
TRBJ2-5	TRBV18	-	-	TGTGCCAGCTCACCACGTAGCGGCCAGAGGGCCCAGTACTTC	CASSPRSGQRAQYF
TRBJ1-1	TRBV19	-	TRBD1	TGTGCCAGTGAGGGGGCCAGGACCGAAGCTTTCTTT	CASEGARTEAFF
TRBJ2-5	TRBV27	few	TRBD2	TGTGCCAGCAGTCCCCTCGGAGCGGGAGGAAGTGAGACCCAGTACTTC	CASSPLGAGGSETQYF
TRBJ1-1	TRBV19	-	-	TGTGCCAGTAGTATAACCCCAGGGGATGGCACTGAAGCTTTCTTT	CASSITPGDGTEAFF
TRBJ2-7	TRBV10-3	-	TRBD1	TGTGCCATCGGGGACCTCCGGGACAGGGATAGCTCCTACGAGCAGTACTTC	CAIGDLRDRDSSYEQYF
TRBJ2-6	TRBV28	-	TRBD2	TGTGCCAGCAGTCCCCTTGGGACTAGCGGGAGTGGTGGGGCCAACGTCCTGACTTTC	CASSPLGTSGSGGANVLTF
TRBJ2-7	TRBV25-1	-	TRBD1	TGTGCCAGCAGAGGACAGGGGGCAAGCGAGCAGTACTTC	CASRGQGASEQYF
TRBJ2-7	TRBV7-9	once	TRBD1	TGTGCCAGCAGCTTAGGGACAGGGAACCTGAACGAGCAGTACTTC	CASSLGTGNLNEQYF
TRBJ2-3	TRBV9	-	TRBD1	TGTGCCAGCAGCCCCATCTCGACAGGGCCCACAGATACGCAGTATTTT	CASSPISTGPTDTQYF
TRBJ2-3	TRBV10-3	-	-	TGTGCCATCAGTGAGTTTCGGGATGGGGATACGCAGTATTTT	CAISEFRDGDTQYF
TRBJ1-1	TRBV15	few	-	TGTGCCACCAGCACAGGTTTAGGTTACACTGAAGCTTTCTTT	CATSTGLGYTEAFF
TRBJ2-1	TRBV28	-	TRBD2	TGTGCCAGCAGCCCAACTAGCGGGAGGGTCAATGAGCAGTTCTTC	CASSPTSGRVNEQFF
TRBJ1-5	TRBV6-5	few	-	TGTGCCAGCAGTCCTAGGTCCAATCAGCCCCAGCATTTT	CASSPRSNQPQHF
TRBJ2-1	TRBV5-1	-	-	TGCGCCAGCAGCCCACAGGACAGAGCCCCTGAGCAGTTCTTC	CASSPQDRAPEQFF
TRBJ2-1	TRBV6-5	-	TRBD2	TGTGCCAGCAGTTACTCGTTTACTAGCGGTTACAATGAGCAGTTCTTC	CASSYSFTSGYNEQFF
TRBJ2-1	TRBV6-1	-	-	TGTGCCAGCAGTGAAGCTCCTTTAGGCGGGATCGCCTACAATGAGCAGTTCTTC	CASSEAPLGGIAYNEQFF
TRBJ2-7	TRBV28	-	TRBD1	TGTGCCAGCAGTGGAGACAGGGGACTCTACGAGCAGTACTTC	CASSGDRGLYEQYF
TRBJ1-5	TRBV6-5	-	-	TGTGCCAGCAGTTACTCGAGCGGCGTGGACAATCAGCCCCAGCATTTT	CASSYSSGVDNQPQHF
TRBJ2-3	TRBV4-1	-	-	TGCGCCAGCAGCCTCACTTTAGATACGCAGTATTTT	CASSLTLDTQYF
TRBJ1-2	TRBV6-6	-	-	TGTGCCAGCAGTTTCGGGGAAAGGGGCTACACCTTC	CASSFGERGYTF
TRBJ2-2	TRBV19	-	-	TGTGCCAGTAGTCCCCTAACCCCCGGGGAGCTGTTTTTT	CASSPLTPGELFF
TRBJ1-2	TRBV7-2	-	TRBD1	TGTGCCAGCAGCTACCGGACAGGGGAAGGCTACACCTTC	CASSYRTGEGYTF
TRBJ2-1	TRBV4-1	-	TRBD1	TGCGCCAGCAGCCAAGATTTGGGGACAGGGGTATACAATGAGCAGTTCTTC	CASSQDLGTGVYNEQFF
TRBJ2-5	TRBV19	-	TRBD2	TGTGCCAGTAGTATCGGGGGGCAAGAGACCCAGTACTTC	CASSIGGQETQYF
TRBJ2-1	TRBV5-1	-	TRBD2	TGCGCCAGCAGCTTGGGAGGGACTAGCGGGAGGGCCGTCAATGAGCAGTTCTTC	CASSLGGTSGRAVNEQFF
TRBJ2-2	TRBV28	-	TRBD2	TGTGCCAGCAGCCTACTAGCGGCGAACACCGGGGAGCTGTTTTTT	CASSLLAANTGELFF
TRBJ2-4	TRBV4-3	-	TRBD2	TGCGCCAGCAGCCAAGAGATCGATAGCGGGAGCTTAGCCAAAAACATTCAGTACTTC	CASSQEIDSGSLAKNIQYF
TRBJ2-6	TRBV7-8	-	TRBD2	TGTGCCAGCAGCTTCACTCGGGGGGCTGGGGCCAACGTCCTGACTTTC	CASSFTRGAGANVLTF
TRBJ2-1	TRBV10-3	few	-	TGTGCCATCAGTGGGAGGGCAGGGAACAATGAGCAGTTCTTC	CAISGRAGNNEQFF
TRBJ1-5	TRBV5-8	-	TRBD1	TGTGCCAGCTCGGACAGGCGAAGCAATCAGCCCCAGCATTTT	CASSDRRSNQPQHF
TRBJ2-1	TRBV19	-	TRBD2	TGTGCCAGTAGTCCTGGACTAGCGGGAGTTTTAAGGAATGAGCAGTTCTTC	CASSPGLAGVLRNEQFF
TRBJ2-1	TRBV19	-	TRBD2	TGTGCCAGTAGTATAGAGGGGACTAGCGGGGTCGGGCTTCTTGAGCAGTTCTTC	CASSIEGTSGVGLLEQFF
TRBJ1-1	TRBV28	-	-	TGTGCCAGCAGTCCGGGGGACACTGAAGCTTTCTTT	CASSPGDTEAFF
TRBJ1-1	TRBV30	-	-	TGTGCCTGGAGTACCTACAGGGACACTGAAGCTTTCTTT	CAWSTYRDTEAFF
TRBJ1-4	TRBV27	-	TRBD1	TGTGCCAGCAGTCACTATCGGACAGGGTCGGCTGAAAAACTGTTTTTT	CASSHYRTGSAEKLFF
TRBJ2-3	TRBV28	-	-	TGTGCCAGTCAGCGGTATGATACGCAGTATTTT	CASQRYDTQYF
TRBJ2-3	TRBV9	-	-	TGTGCCAGCAGCGTATTGTCGCAGGGCCAAGATACGCAGTATTTT	CASSVLSQGQDTQYF